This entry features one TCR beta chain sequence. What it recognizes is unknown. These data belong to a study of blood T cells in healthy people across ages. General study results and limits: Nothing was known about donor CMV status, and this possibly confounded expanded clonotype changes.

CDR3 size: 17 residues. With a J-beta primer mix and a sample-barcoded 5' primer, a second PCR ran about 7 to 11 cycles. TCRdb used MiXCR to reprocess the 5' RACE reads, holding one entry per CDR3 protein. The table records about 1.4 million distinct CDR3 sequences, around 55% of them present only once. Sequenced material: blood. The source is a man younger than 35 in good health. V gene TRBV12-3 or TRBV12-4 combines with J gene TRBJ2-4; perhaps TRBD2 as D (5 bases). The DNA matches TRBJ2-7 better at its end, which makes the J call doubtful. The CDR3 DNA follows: TGTGCCAGCAGCCTCACACCGGGTCGGGGAGAACCCTACGAGCAGTACTTC. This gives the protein CASSLTPGRGEPYEQYF.